The T cell receptor beta chain described here comes from a study of CD8+ T cells in alopecia areata. Study details: A regimen of oral tofacitinib, 5 to 10 mg twice daily, was given to treated patients.

This CDR3 is built from 11 residues. V gave up 5 bases and J gave up 12 bases, with 14 bases separating them. Germline V gene sequence: CDR1 SQVTM, CDR2 ANQGSEA. As to this clone: The antigen remains undetermined.

Individuals with alopecia areata gave both lesional scalp punch biopsies and peripheral blood for collection. Extraction and reverse transcription of RNA yielded cDNA as the sequencing template. Using immunoSEQ multiplex PCR, the repertoire was profiled, and TCRdb retains in-frame clones only, with some absent. The sample yields some 200,000 clones, around three fifths seen once. Study findings and constraints: Lesional scalp exceeded normal scalp in clonality, especially in alopecia totalis/universalis.

Sequenced material: CD4+ T cells sorted from blood, taken at week 0. This rearrangement joins TRBV29-1 to TRBJ2-1; the D gene is possibly TRBD1 (6 bases). The source is a human donor with alopecia areata. The CDR3 sequence: CSVNGGYGQFF. CDR3 in DNA: TGCAGCGTTAATGGGGGCTACGGGCAGTTCTTC.